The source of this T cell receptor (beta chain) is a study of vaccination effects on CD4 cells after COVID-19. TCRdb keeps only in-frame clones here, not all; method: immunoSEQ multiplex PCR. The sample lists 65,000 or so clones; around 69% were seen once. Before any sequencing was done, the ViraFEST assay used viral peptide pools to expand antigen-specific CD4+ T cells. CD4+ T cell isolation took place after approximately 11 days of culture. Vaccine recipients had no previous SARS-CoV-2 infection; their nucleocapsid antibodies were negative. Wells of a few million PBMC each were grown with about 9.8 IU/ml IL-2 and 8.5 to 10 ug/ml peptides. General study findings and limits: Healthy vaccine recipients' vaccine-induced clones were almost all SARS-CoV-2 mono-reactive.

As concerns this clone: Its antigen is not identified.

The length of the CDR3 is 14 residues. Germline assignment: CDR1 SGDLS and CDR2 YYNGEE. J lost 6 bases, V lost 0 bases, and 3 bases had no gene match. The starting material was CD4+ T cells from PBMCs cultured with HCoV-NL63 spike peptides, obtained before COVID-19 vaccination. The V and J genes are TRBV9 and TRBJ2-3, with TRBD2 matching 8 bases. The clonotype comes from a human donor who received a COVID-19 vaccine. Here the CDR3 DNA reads TGTGCCAGCAGCGTAGCGGGGGGGCATGATACGCAGTATTTT. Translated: CASSVAGGHDTQYF.